This T cell receptor (beta chain) was found in a study of radiotherapy plus CTLA-4 blockade in lung cancer. CDR3 length: 16 amino acids. V shed 4 bases and J shed 0 bases, with 14 bases lying between them. In germline, CDR1 is SGHRS, CDR2 YFSETQ. TCRdb's table, derived via immunoSEQ multiplex PCR, lists solely in-frame clones and lacks some. The sample lists roughly 100,000 clones; 82% were seen once. This sample comprised peripheral blood, obtained from a patient treated with radiotherapy plus ipilimumab. The chain carries TRBV5-1 and TRBJ1-3, with unresolved D. The TCR comes from a human donor with non-small cell lung cancer who had a partial response to radiotherapy plus ipilimumab. The DNA for the CDR3 is TGCGCCAGCAGCCCCAGGACTGCGAGCTCTGGAAACACCATATATTTT. Translation gives CASSPRTASSGNTIYF.